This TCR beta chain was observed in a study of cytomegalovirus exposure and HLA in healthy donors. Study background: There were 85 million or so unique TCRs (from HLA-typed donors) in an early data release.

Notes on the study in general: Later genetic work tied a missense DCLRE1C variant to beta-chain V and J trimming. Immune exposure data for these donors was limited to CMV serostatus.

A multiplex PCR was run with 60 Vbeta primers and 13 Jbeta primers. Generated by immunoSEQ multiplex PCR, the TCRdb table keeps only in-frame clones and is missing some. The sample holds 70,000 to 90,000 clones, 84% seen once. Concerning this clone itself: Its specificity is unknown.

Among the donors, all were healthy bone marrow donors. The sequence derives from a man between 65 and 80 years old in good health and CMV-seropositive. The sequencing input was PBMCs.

CDR3 sequence reads: CASSLRDRGLGGELFF. DNA of the CDR3: TGTGCCAGCAGCCTCCGGGACAGGGGGCTTGGCGGGGAGCTGTTTTTT. The chain joins TRBV5-8 to TRBJ2-2; 12 bases fit TRBD1. This CDR3 has 16 amino acids. Germline trimming cut 4 bases from V and 7 bases from J; bases unmatched to any gene: 8. Germline loops: CDR1 SGHTS, CDR2 YDEGEE.